Each of the 3 T cell receptor beta chains below was sequenced from the same sample in a study of blood T cell repertoires in COVID-19. The protocol was immunoSEQ multiplex PCR, while the TCRdb copy is restricted to in-frame clones and leaves out a portion. The sample yields 250,000 to 350,000 clones, roughly 85% seen once. The specimen was PBMCs or T cells enriched from blood (not recorded which). These receptors all stem from a woman aged 40-49 years who had recovered from COVID-19.

This chain uses TRBV24-1 with TRBJ1-5; 8 bases are a match to TRBD1. There are 16 residues in the CDR3. Losses at the gene ends were 4 bases for V and 2 bases for J; bases not matched to a gene: 6. Looked up from germline, CDR1 is KGHDR and CDR2 is SFDVKD. This CDR3 is CATSELWTGCNQPQHF. DNA of the CDR3: TGTGCCACCAGTGAACTCTGGACAGGGTGCAATCAGCCCCAGCATTTT.

This chain links TRBV6-5 with TRBJ1-5; D gene uncertain. Germline assignment: CDR1 MNHEY and CDR2 SVGAGI. V shed 0 bases and J shed 6 bases, with 12 bases lying between them. The CDR3 has 15 residues. The CDR3 sequence: CASSYSRGSGQPQHF. CDR3 nucleotides: TGTGCCAGCAGTTACTCGAGAGGGAGCGGTCAGCCCCAGCATTTT.

The rearrangement joins TRBV3-1 (or the pseudogene TRBV3-2) to TRBJ2-7; 10 nucleotides match TRBD2. CDR1 and CDR2 from the germline V gene are LGHDT and YNNKEL (reference sequence). V shed 3 bases, J shed 3 bases, and the junction held 5 bases outside the gene matches. CDR3 length: 15 amino acids. The CDR3 loop reads CASSHGLAGVYEQYF. The CDR3 coding sequence is TGTGCCAGCAGCCATGGTCTAGCGGGAGTCTACGAGCAGTACTTC.